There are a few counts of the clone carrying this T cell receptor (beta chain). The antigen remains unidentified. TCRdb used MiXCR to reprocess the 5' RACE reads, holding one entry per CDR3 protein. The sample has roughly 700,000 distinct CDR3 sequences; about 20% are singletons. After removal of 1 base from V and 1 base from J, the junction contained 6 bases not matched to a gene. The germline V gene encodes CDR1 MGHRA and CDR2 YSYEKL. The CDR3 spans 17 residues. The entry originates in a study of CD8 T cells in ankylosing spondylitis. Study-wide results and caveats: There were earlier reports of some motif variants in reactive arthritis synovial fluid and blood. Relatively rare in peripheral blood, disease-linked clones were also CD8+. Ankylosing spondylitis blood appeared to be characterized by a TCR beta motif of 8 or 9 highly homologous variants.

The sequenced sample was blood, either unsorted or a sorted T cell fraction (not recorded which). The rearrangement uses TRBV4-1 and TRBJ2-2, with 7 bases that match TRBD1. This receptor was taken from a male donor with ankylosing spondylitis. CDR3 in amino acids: CASSQAPGQMNTGELFF. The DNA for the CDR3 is TGCGCCAGCAGCCAAGCCCCGGGACAGATGAACACCGGGGAGCTGTTTTTT.